Each of the 17 T cell receptor beta chains below was sequenced from the same sample in a study of blood T cell repertoires in COVID-19. Libraries were prepared by immunoSEQ multiplex PCR; TCRdb keeps only in-frame clonotypes and omits some of them. The sample includes about 150,000 clones, over 80% of them seen just once. The source material was peripheral blood. Source of these receptors: a man between 50 and 59 years old who had recovered from COVID-19.

Only a few counts were recorded for this clone. This chain uses TRBV7-8 with TRBJ1-1; 9 positions match TRBD1. Germline CDR1 and CDR2: SGHVS and FQNEAQ. There are 15 residues in the CDR3. V lost 5 bases, J lost 7 bases, and 11 bases stayed unmatched. The CDR3 DNA reads as TGTGCCAGCAGCCTTCGGACAGGGGTCCCCTATGAAGCTTTCTTT. This translates into CASSLRTGVPYEAFF. The whole variable domain, filled in from reference TRBV7-8 and TRBJ1-1, reads GAGVSQSPRYKVAKRGQDVALRCDPISGHVSLFWYQQALGQGPEFLTYFQNEAQLDKSGLPSDRFFAERPEGSVSTLKIQRTQQEDSAVYLCASSLRTGVPYEAFFGQGTRLTVV.

V usage is TRBV5-5 and J usage is TRBJ2-7; 8 bases line up with TRBD1. Unmatched junction bases numbered 11, after V lost 1 base and J lost 5 bases. The CDR3 spans 16 residues. Germline values: CDR1 SGHKS, CDR2 YYEKEE (reference sequence). This CDR3 is CASSLRPGGYVHEQYF. The CDR3 bases are TGTGCCAGCAGCTTGCGACCAGGGGGCTACGTGCACGAGCAGTACTTC.

The genes are TRBV7-9 and TRBJ1-1; D gene unclear. The germline V gene has CDR1 SEHNR and CDR2 FQNEAQ (reference sequence). Trimming stripped 5 bases from V and 4 bases from J, with 11 bases between. The CDR3 contains 13 residues. The CDR3 sequence: CASSPSRATEAFF. The DNA of the CDR3 is TGTGCCAGCAGCCCCTCGAGGGCCACTGAAGCTTTCTTT.

This chain joins TRBV18 and TRBJ1-2, with TRBD1 identical over 7 bases. After removal of 3 bases from V and 5 bases from J, the junction contained 9 bases not matched to a gene. Germline V CDR1 and CDR2: KGHSH, LQKENI. CDR3 size: 15 residues. The DNA of the CDR3 is TGTGCCAGCTCACCCGGGACAGAATACTTATATGGCTACACCTTC. This translates into CASSPGTEYLYGYTF.

V is TRBV30 and J is TRBJ1-4, with TRBD1 as a possible D gene (5 bases). The CDR3 covers 14 residues. The germline V gene encodes CDR1 GTSNPN and CDR2 SVGIG (reference sequence). The ends were cut back, 3 bases at V and 5 bases at J, with 13 bases in the middle. CDR3 sequence reads: CAWSGRRVNEKLFF. CDR3 bases: TGTGCCTGGAGCGGGCGCAGGGTGAATGAAAAACTGTTTTTT.

The chain links TRBV7-9 to TRBJ2-7, with 10 bases matching TRBD1. Trimming cost V 5 bases and J 2 bases; bases outside gene matches: 9. The CDR3 totals 16 residues. CDR1 and CDR2 from the germline V gene are SEHNR and FQNEAQ (reference sequence). The CDR3 sequence is CASSPAGTGVTYEQYF. CDR3 nucleotide sequence: TGTGCCAGCAGCCCAGCTGGGACAGGGGTAACCTACGAGCAGTACTTC. Together with reference TRBV7-9 and TRBJ2-7, the CDR3 gives the full variable domain: DTGVSQNPRHKITKRGQNVTFRCDPISEHNRLYWYRQTLGQGPEFLTYFQNEAQLEKSRLLSDRFSAERPKGSFSTLEIQRTEQGDSAMYLCASSPAGTGVTYEQYFGPGTRLTVT.

The chain combines TRBV5-6 with TRBJ2-2; 10 nucleotides line up with TRBD1. The CDR3 runs to 16 residues. The germline V gene encodes CDR1 SGHDT and CDR2 YYEEEE. V shed 4 bases, J shed 7 bases, and the junction held 10 bases outside the gene matches. CDR3 in amino acids: CASSRYSGTGVGELFF. The CDR3, as DNA: TGTGCCAGCAGCCGATACTCCGGGACAGGGGTCGGGGAGCTGTTTTTT.

This rearrangement joins TRBV19 to TRBJ1-6; no reliable D call. Germline lookup yields CDR1 LNHDA and CDR2 SQIVND (reference sequence). V lost 8 bases to trimming and J lost 11 bases, with 16 bases between them. The CDR3 loop spans 13 amino acids. CDR3 loop: CASGPDRRTPLHF. CDR3 sequence (DNA): TGTGCCAGTGGGCCCGATCGTCGGACACCCCTCCACTTT.

This CDR3 is CASADRWGTDTQYF. The CDR3 bases are TGTGCCAGTGCGGACAGGTGGGGCACAGATACGCAGTATTTT. This chain uses TRBV19 with TRBJ2-3; 7 bases match TRBD1. The germline gives CDR1 LNHDA, CDR2 SQIVND (reference sequence). The CDR3 has 14 amino acids. The trim removed 8 bases at V and 1 base at J, leaving 6 bases unmatched.

This clone was recorded once. The V gene is TRBV19, the J gene TRBJ2-3; 13 nucleotides align to TRBD2. This CDR3 has 15 residues. The V segment lost 7 bases and the J segment 6 bases; nucleotides outside the gene matches: 7. Germline lookup yields CDR1 LNHDA and CDR2 SQIVND (reference sequence). As DNA, the CDR3 is TGTGCCAGTACCCGACTAGCGGGGGGTAGGGATACGCAGTATTTT. Translation: CASTRLAGGRDTQYF. Looking up the rest from reference TRBV19 and TRBJ2-3 gives the full variable domain: DGGITQSPKYLFRKEGQNVTLSCEQNLNHDAMYWYRQDPGQGLRLIYYSQIVNDFQKGDIAEGYSVSREKKESFPLTVTSAQKNPTAFYLCASTRLAGGRDTQYFGPGTRLTVL.

J is TRBJ2-1 and V is TRBV9; D might be TRBD2 (6 bases). Trimming removed 4 bases from V and 3 bases from J, with 14 bases in between. Germline V gene lookup returns CDR1 SGDLS and CDR2 YYNGEE. There are 15 residues in the CDR3. CDR3 in amino acids: CASSLSPGDYNEQFF. In DNA form, the CDR3 reads TGTGCCAGCAGCTTATCCCCGGGGGACTACAATGAGCAGTTCTTC.

This chain connects TRBV10-3 to TRBJ2-1, with TRBD2 identical over 7 bases. Germline-derived CDR1 and CDR2 are ENHRY and SYGVKD. V shed 6 bases and J 8 bases; nucleotides not matched to a gene: 13. The CDR3 is 15 amino acids. The chain's CDR3 is CAISGWGGAVYEQFF. CDR3 nucleotide sequence: TGTGCCATCAGCGGTTGGGGAGGGGCGGTTTATGAGCAGTTCTTC.

The chain uses TRBV5-6 and TRBJ1-6; D is possibly TRBD1 (5 bases). The CDR3 totals 14 residues. Germline-derived CDR1 and CDR2 are SGHDT and YYEEEE. The ends were cut back, 3 bases at V and 7 bases at J, with 11 bases in the middle. The CDR3 DNA is TGTGCCAGCAGCTATCAGGGTTTGAATTCACCCCTCCACTTT. The encoded protein is CASSYQGLNSPLHF.

V usage is TRBV18 and J usage is TRBJ1-2; tentative D call: TRBD1 (5 bases). The CDR3 sequence is 16 residues long. Germline CDR1 reads KGHSH; CDR2 reads LQKENI. V shed 2 bases and J shed 0 bases, with 13 bases lying between them. In DNA, the CDR3 is TGTGCCAGCTCACCAAGACAGACCACTACTAACTATGGCTACACCTTC. Protein product: CASSPRQTTTNYGYTF.

The genes are TRBV7-9 and TRBJ2-7; 9 nucleotides match TRBD1. With V trimmed by 5 bases and J by 7 bases, 12 bases remained unmatched. The germline gives CDR1 SEHNR, CDR2 FQNEAQ (reference sequence). The CDR3 is 15 amino acids. The CDR3 DNA sequence: TGTGCCAGCAGCCGGAAGACAGGGGGGATAGGAGAGCAGTACTTC. Encoded protein: CASSRKTGGIGEQYF.

The CDR3 protein is CASSLSGTGGAGANVLTF. In DNA, the CDR3 is TGTGCCAGCAGTTTATCCGGTACAGGGGGAGCTGGGGCCAACGTCCTGACTTTC. V and J are TRBV27 and TRBJ2-6; 8 nucleotides agree with TRBD1. Germline V gene sequence: CDR1 MNHEY, CDR2 SMNVEV (reference sequence). With V trimmed by 0 bases and J by 2 bases, 6 bases remained unmatched. This CDR3 has 18 amino acids.

The rearrangement uses TRBV6-5 and TRBJ1-2; the D is unclear. Per the germline V gene, CDR1 is MNHEY and CDR2 is SVGAGI. The germline V and J ends were trimmed by 7 bases and 7 bases, with 10 bases remaining between them. The CDR3 is 11 residues long. CDR3 sequence reads: CASTHPRGYTF. CDR3 sequence (DNA): TGTGCCAGCACTCATCCGCGTGGCTACACCTTC.